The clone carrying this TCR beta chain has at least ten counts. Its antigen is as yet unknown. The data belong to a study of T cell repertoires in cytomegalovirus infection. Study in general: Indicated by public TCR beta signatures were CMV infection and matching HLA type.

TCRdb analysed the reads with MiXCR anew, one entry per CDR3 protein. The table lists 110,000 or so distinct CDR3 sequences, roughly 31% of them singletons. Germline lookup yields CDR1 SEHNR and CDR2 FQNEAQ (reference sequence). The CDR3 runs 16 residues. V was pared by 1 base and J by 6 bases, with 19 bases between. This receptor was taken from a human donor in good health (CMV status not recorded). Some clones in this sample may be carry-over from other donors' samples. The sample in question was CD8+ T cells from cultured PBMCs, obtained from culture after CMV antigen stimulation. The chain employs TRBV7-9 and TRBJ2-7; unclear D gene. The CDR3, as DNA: TGTGCCAGCAGCTTAGGGGCTAATCAAATCACCTCCGAGCAGTACTTC. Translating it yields CASSLGANQITSEQYF.